This is a list of T cell receptor beta chains from one sample in a study of T-cell memory formation after mild COVID-19. One entry per CDR3 protein, called by TCRdb with MiXCR from the 5' RACE reads. The data contain about 340,000 distinct CDR3 sequences, under 15% of them singletons. The sequenced sample consisted of PBMCs or a T cell subset sorted from them (not recorded which). The source of these receptors is a man aged 18 to 35 who had mild COVID-19 (a few samples of this study predate the infection). Cell type and time point are not known. Each CDR3 is given with its conserved first and last residue. D genes are given only for firm matches. Size tells how often a clone was seen (once, few, many) or the class of an expanded clone, and some rows leave it out.

D gene,clone size,CDR3 length,V gene,J gene,CDR3 protein,CDR3 DNA
-,-,13,TRBV6-5,TRBJ2-3,CASSYGPEDTQYF,TGTGCAAGCAGTTACGGCCCCGAGGATACGCAGTATTTT
TRBD2,-,17,TRBV7-9,TRBJ2-5,CASSLRLAGGGQETQYF,TGTGCCAGCAGCTTAAGGTTGGCGGGGGGAGGACAAGAGACCCAGTACTTC
-,-,14,TRBV5-1,TRBJ2-7,CASSRRMGSYEQYF,TGCGCCAGCAGCCGCCGGATGGGGTCCTACGAGCAGTACTTC
TRBD1,few,17,TRBV18,TRBJ2-7,CASSLGTTGTGVWEQYF,TGTGCCAGCTCACTCGGGACGACCGGGACAGGGGTGTGGGAGCAGTACTTC
TRBD2,-,18,TRBV5-1,TRBJ2-1,CASRLGLAGGKIYNEQFF,TGCGCCAGCAGGCTGGGACTAGCGGGGGGGAAGATCTACAATGAGCAGTTCTTC
TRBD1,few,14,TRBV28,TRBJ1-1,CASNRGKIKSEAFF,TGTGCCAGCAACAGGGGGAAAATAAAATCTGAAGCTTTCTTT
-,many,15,TRBV20-1,TRBJ2-7,CSARDRRQRIYEQYF,TGCAGTGCTAGAGATCGGCGACAACGCATCTACGAGCAGTACTTC
-,many,14,TRBV5-4,TRBJ2-3,CASSSSSGTDTQYF,TGTGCCAGCAGCTCTTCTAGCGGCACAGATACGCAGTATTTT
-,many,14,TRBV5-1,TRBJ1-6,CASSLVGVDSPLHF,TGCGCCAGCAGCCTTGTGGGGGTTGATTCACCCCTCCACTTT
-,-,17,TRBV5-5,TRBJ1-2,CASSFRDILGGGYGYTF,TGTGCCAGCAGCTTCCGGGACATTCTCGGGGGGGGCTATGGCTACACCTTC
-,few,12,TRBV12-3/TRBV12-4,TRBJ2-2,CASSPPEGELFF,TGTGCCAGCAGCCCCCCCGAGGGGGAGCTGTTTTTT
TRBD2,-,13,TRBV9,TRBJ2-1,CASGRAGYNEQFF,TGTGCCAGCGGGAGGGCTGGCTACAATGAGCAGTTCTTC
TRBD1,-,18,TRBV5-5,TRBJ1-1,CASSPFRRQGGRNTEAFF,TGTGCCAGCAGCCCGTTTAGGAGACAGGGGGGAAGGAACACTGAAGCTTTCTTT
-,-,14,TRBV7-2,TRBJ1-2,CASSTDPQNYGYTF,TGTGCCAGCAGCACTGACCCCCAAAACTATGGCTACACCTTC
TRBD1,few,15,TRBV10-3,TRBJ1-1,CAISDSDRGGTEAFF,TGTGCCATCAGTGACTCAGACAGGGGTGGCACTGAAGCTTTCTTT
-,-,15,TRBV5-1,TRBJ1-2,CASSLAQNTNYGYTF,TGCGCCAGCAGCTTGGCACAGAATACTAACTATGGCTACACCTTC
-,few,16,TRBV5-1,TRBJ2-5,CASSLTGRYAEETQYF,TGCGCCAGCAGCTTAACAGGGAGGTATGCGGAAGAGACCCAGTACTTC
-,-,15,TRBV6-5,TRBJ1-2,CASSYSAGFIYGYTF,TGTGCCAGCAGTTACTCGGCAGGGTTTATCTATGGCTACACCTTC
-,many,15,TRBV7-2,TRBJ1-2,CASSVTSGTQYGYTF,TGTGCCAGCAGCGTCACGTCTGGGACACAATATGGCTACACCTTC
TRBD2,-,14,TRBV20-1,TRBJ2-7,CSAPGLAASYEQYF,TGCAGTGCTCCCGGACTAGCGGCATCCTACGAGCAGTACTTC
TRBD1,few,13,TRBV20-1,TRBJ2-7,CSALTGDSYEQYF,TGCAGTGCCCTGACAGGGGACTCCTACGAGCAGTACTTC
-,few,14,TRBV20-1,TRBJ2-7,CSAPTGTSTYEQYF,TGCAGTGCTCCCACCGGGACCTCAACCTACGAGCAGTACTTC
TRBD1,few,15,TRBV7-2,TRBJ1-6,CASSLVRDRYSPLHF,TGTGCCAGCAGCTTGGTCCGGGACAGGTATTCACCCCTCCACTTT
-,few,15,TRBV7-9,TRBJ2-3,CASRRHTGRTDTQYF,TGTGCCAGCAGACGTCATACTGGACGCACAGATACGCAGTATTTT
-,-,15,TRBV7-3,TRBJ2-1,CASSLGQPAYNEQFF,TGTGCCAGCAGCTTGGGGCAACCCGCCTACAATGAGCAGTTCTTC
TRBD2,-,15,TRBV19,TRBJ2-1,CATTLGGGLYNEQFF,TGTGCCACCACCCTCGGGGGGGGCCTGTACAATGAGCAGTTCTTC
TRBD2,few,18,TRBV5-1,TRBJ2-1,CASSPPHSGGPRWDEQFF,TGCGCCAGCAGCCCTCCTCACAGCGGGGGCCCCAGGTGGGATGAGCAGTTCTTC
TRBD1,few,14,TRBV15,TRBJ2-5,CATSSWGQGETQYF,TGTGCCACCAGCTCCTGGGGACAGGGAGAGACCCAGTACTTC
-,-,13,TRBV7-3,TRBJ1-5,CASSLTRGQPQHF,TGTGCCAGCAGCTTGACGAGGGGTCAGCCCCAGCATTTT
-,-,14,TRBV14,TRBJ1-1,CASSPNAGSTEAFF,TGTGCCAGCAGTCCAAACGCGGGAAGCACTGAAGCTTTCTTT
-,few,15,TRBV7-2,TRBJ2-1,CASSLEYLAYNEQFF,TGTGCCAGCAGCTTAGAGTATCTAGCCTACAATGAGCAGTTCTTC
-,-,13,TRBV5-1,TRBJ2-2,CASPGRNTGELFF,TGCGCCAGTCCAGGCAGGAACACCGGGGAGCTGTTTTTT
-,-,18,TRBV4-2,TRBJ2-1,CASSKDNRGVSSYNEQFF,TGTGCCAGCAGCAAAGACAACCGCGGGGTGAGCTCCTACAATGAGCAGTTCTTC
TRBD1,-,13,TRBV20-1,TRBJ1-5,CSASRDRFQPQHF,TGCAGTGCTAGCCGGGACAGGTTTCAGCCCCAGCATTTT
-,-,13,TRBV7-2,TRBJ2-1,CASSSRVGNEQFF,TGTGCCAGCAGCAGCAGGGTTGGCAATGAGCAGTTCTTC
TRBD1,-,14,TRBV2,TRBJ1-5,CASSENRGEQPQHF,TGTGCCAGCAGTGAAAACAGGGGGGAACAGCCCCAGCATTTT
-,few,13,TRBV12-3/TRBV12-4,TRBJ2-1,CASSPRSDNEQFF,TGTGCCAGCAGTCCCAGGTCGGACAATGAGCAGTTCTTC
-,many,12,TRBV28,TRBJ1-5,CASSFAGQPQHF,TGTGCCAGCAGTTTCGCAGGTCAGCCCCAGCATTTT
-,few,12,TRBV30,TRBJ1-1,CAWSRGGTEAFF,TGTGCCTGGAGTAGGGGGGGCACTGAAGCTTTCTTT
TRBD1,few,15,TRBV3-1,TRBJ1-5,CASGKTGNSNQPQHF,TGTGCCAGCGGAAAGACAGGGAACAGCAATCAGCCCCAGCATTTT
-,few,10,TRBV20-1,TRBJ1-5,CSALQQPQHF,TGCAGTGCTCTACAGCAGCCCCAGCATTTT
TRBD1,few,14,TRBV10-3,TRBJ2-5,CATTPGTDQETQYF,TGTGCCACTACGCCCGGGACAGACCAAGAGACCCAGTACTTC
-,many,13,TRBV18,TRBJ2-3,CASSQGRGDTQYF,TGTGCCAGCTCTCAGGGTCGCGGTGATACGCAGTATTTT
-,-,13,TRBV29-1,TRBJ1-2,CSVEPGANYGYTF,TGCAGCGTGGAGCCCGGGGCTAACTATGGCTACACCTTC
-,-,15,TRBV6-2/TRBV6-3,TRBJ1-5,CASSYSTVPQQPQHF,TGTGCCAGCAGTTACTCGACGGTGCCTCAACAGCCCCAGCATTTT
TRBD2,-,15,TRBV5-5,TRBJ2-2,CASSPGTSETGELFF,TGTGCCAGCAGCCCGGGGACTAGCGAGACCGGGGAGCTGTTTTTT
-,-,13,TRBV10-3,TRBJ2-7,CAISEETEYEQYF,TGTGCCATCAGTGAAGAGACAGAGTACGAGCAGTACTTC
-,few,12,TRBV29-1,TRBJ2-6,CSVLRGVNVLTF,TGCAGCGTCCTCCGGGGAGTTAACGTCCTGACTTTC
TRBD1,few,11,TRBV12-3/TRBV12-4,TRBJ2-1,CASNRGLEQFF,TGTGCCAGCAACAGGGGGCTTGAGCAGTTCTTC
TRBD2,few,16,TRBV4-1,TRBJ2-3,CASSQRLAGGADTQYF,TGCGCCAGCAGCCAGAGACTAGCGGGGGGTGCAGATACGCAGTATTTT
-,few,16,TRBV9,TRBJ1-3,CASSVGGSVSGNTIYF,TGTGCCAGCAGCGTAGGGGGGTCAGTCTCTGGAAACACCATATATTTT
-,few,11,TRBV5-4,TRBJ1-2,CASSRDRGYTF,TGTGCCAGCAGCCGCGATCGTGGCTACACCTTC
-,-,16,TRBV5-5,TRBJ1-1,CASSLTPPGRVTEAFF,TGTGCCAGCAGCCTCACGCCTCCAGGAAGAGTCACTGAAGCTTTCTTT
-,-,19,TRBV7-2,TRBJ1-5,CASSSKMPRDLGFTQPQHF,TGTGCCAGCAGCTCTAAAATGCCCCGGGACCTAGGGTTCACTCAGCCCCAGCATTTT
-,-,15,TRBV29-1,TRBJ1-2,CSVADPKVRRYGYTF,TGCAGCGTTGCAGACCCAAAGGTGAGGCGGTATGGCTACACCTTC